This T cell receptor (beta chain) comes out of a study of control samples from healthy donors and cancer patients. Sequencing used immunoSEQ multiplex PCR; TCRdb keeps in-frame clones, though not all of them. Here the sample spans about 110,000 clones, about nine tenths being singletons. This clone was counted once. The CDR3 consists of 15 residues. In germline, CDR1 is LGHDT, CDR2 YNNKEL (reference sequence). The ends lost 4 bases at V and 1 base at J; junction bases unmatched: 4. The chain is built from TRBV3-1 (or the pseudogene TRBV3-2) and TRBJ2-3, with 8 bases identical to TRBD1. The sequenced material came from blood. The TCR was taken from a human donor in good health. The donor label of this sample is uncertain. CDR3 in DNA: TGTGCCAGCAGCCTCCGACAGGGGCGCACAGATACGCAGTATTTT. Translation gives CASSLRQGRTDTQYF.